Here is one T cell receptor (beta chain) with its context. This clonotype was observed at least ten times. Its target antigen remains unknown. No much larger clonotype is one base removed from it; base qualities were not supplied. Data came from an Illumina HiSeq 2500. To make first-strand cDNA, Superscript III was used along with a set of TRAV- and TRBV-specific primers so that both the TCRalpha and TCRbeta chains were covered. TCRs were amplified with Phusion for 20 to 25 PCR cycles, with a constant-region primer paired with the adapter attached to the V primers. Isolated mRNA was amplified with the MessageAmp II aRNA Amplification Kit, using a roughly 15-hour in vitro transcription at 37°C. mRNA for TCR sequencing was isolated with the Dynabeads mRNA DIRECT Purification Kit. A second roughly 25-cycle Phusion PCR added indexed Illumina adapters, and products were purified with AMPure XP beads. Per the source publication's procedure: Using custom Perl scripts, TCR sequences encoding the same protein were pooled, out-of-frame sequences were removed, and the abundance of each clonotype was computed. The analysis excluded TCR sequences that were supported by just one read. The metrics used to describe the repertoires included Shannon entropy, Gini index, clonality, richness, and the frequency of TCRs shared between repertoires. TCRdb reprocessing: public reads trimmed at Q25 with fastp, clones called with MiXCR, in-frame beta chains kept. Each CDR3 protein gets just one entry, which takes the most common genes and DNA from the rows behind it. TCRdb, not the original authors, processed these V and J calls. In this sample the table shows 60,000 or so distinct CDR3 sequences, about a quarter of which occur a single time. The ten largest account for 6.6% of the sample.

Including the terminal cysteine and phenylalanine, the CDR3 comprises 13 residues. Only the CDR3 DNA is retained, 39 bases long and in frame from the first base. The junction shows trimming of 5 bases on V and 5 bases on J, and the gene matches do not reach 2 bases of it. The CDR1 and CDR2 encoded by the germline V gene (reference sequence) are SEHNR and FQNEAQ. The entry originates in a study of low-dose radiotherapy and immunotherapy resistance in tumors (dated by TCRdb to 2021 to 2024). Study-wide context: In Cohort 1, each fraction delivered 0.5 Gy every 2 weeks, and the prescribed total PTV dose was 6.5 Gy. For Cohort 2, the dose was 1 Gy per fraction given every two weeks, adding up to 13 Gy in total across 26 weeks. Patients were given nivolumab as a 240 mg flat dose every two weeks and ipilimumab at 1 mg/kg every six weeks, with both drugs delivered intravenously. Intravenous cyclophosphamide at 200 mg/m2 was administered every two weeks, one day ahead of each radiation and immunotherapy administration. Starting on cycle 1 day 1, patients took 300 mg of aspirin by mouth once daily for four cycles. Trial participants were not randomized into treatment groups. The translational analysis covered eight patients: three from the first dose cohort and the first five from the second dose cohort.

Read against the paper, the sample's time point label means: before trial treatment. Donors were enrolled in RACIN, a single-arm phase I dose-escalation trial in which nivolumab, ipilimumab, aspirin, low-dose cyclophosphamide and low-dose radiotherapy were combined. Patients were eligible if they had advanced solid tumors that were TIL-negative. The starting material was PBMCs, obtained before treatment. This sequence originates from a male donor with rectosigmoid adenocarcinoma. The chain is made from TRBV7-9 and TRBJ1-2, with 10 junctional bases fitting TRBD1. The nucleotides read TGTGCCAGCAGCATGGGACAGGGGTATGGCTACACCTTC. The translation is CASSMGQGYGYTF. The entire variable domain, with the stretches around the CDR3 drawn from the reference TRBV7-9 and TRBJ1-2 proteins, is DTGVSQNPRHKITKRGQNVTFRCDPISEHNRLYWYRQTLGQGPEFLTYFQNEAQLEKSRLLSDRFSAERPKGSFSTLEIQRTEQGDSAMYLCASSMGQGYGYTFGSGTRLTVV.